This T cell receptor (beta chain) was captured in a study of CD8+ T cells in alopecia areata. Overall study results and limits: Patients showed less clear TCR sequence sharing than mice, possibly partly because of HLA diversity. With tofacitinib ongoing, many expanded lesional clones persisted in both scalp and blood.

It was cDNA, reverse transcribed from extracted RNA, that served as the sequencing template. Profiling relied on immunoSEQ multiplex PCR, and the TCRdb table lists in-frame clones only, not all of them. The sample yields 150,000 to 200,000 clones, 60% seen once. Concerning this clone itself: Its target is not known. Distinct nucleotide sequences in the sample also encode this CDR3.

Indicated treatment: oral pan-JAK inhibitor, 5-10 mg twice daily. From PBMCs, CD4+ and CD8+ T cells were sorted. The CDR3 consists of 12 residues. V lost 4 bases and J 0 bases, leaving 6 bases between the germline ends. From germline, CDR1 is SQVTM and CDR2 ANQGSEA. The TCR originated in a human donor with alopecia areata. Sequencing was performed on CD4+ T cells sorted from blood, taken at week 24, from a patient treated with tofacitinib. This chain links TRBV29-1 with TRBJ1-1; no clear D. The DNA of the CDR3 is TGCAGCGTTGGTACAATGAACACTGAAGCTTTCTTT. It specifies CSVGTMNTEAFF.